This T cell receptor beta chain was identified in a study of shared clonotypes between healthy human individuals. V lost 5 bases to trimming and J lost 4 bases, with 15 bases between them. CDR3 length equals 15 residues. Germline loops: CDR1 KGHSH, CDR2 LQKENI. Data came from immunoSEQ multiplex PCR; TCRdb stores just in-frame clones and leaves some out. The table lists hundreds of thousands of clones, roughly four fifths of them singletons. The sample comprised PBMCs. This chain connects TRBV18 to TRBJ2-1; D may correspond to TRBD1 or TRBD2 (5 bases each). This sequence originates from a woman between 40 and 55 years old in good health. Some clones in this sample may be carry-over from other donors' samples. The CDR3 sequence: CASSVGTPVYNEQFF. In DNA, the CDR3 is TGTGCCAGCTCAGTCGGGACCCCAGTGTACAATGAGCAGTTCTTC.